The 16 T cell receptor beta chains in this list originate from one sample, sequenced in a study of beta chain features in type 1 diabetes (dated by TCRdb to 2016 to 2019). The library was built by means of the immunoSEQ multiplex PCR assay. All of the isolated RNA was reverse transcribed with the High Capacity cDNA Reverse Transcription Kit, so expressed TCRB transcripts were sequenced. The table was pulled from immuneACCESS by TCRdb, which kept in-frame rearrangements only. Such tables lose some clones; where checked, under half of the loss comes from unresolved V genes, and the rest has no known cause. The sample table shows fewer than 900,000 clones, and 17% are seen once. The ten largest clones capture about 0.02% of the sample. The source material was naive CD4+ T cells from blood. The cell subset or site label of this sample denotes: true naive CD4+ T cells. These receptors originate from a woman between 18 and 30 years old in good health.

This clone was detected only a few times. This chain connects TRBV18 to TRBJ2-3; the D gene is possibly TRBD2 (6 bases). CDR1 and CDR2 (germline): KGHSH, LQKENI. There are 15 residues in the CDR3. The V end was cut by 3 bases, the J end by 2 bases, with 12 bases between. CDR3 residues: CASSPQAGHTDTQYF. The CDR3 coding sequence is TGTGCCAGCTCACCTCAGGCGGGGCACACAGATACGCAGTATTTT.

This clone has just a few counts. The chain joins TRBV4-2 to TRBJ2-2; 14 positions agree with TRBD2. The CDR3 is 19 amino acids. V shed 0 bases, J shed 4 bases, and the junction held 7 bases outside the gene matches. Germline CDR1 reads LGHNA; CDR2 reads YNFKEQ. CDR3 DNA: TGTGCCAGCAGCCAAGAGATTGGGACTAGCGGGAGTTTCACCGGGGAGCTGTTTTTT. Protein product: CASSQEIGTSGSFTGELFF.

The chain couples TRBV7-9 to TRBJ2-7; D call uncertain. The germline gives CDR1 SEHNR, CDR2 FQNEAQ (reference sequence). The CDR3 is 17 residues long. Trimming cost V 2 bases and J 5 bases, with 22 bases left between them. The CDR3 DNA sequence: TGTGCCAGCAGCTTACCCTCACCGCAGAGGCGCCTGGACGAGCAGTACTTC. This translates into CASSLPSPQRRLDEQYF.

The chain carries TRBV27 and TRBJ1-4; 8 bases match TRBD1. V gave up 6 bases and J gave up 5 bases; unmatched junction bases: 5. Germline CDR1 and CDR2: MNHEY and SMNVEV (reference sequence). This CDR3 region has 14 residues. CDR3 in DNA: TGTGCCAGCAGCTCGGGACAGGTCAATGAAAAACTGTTTTTT. Translated: CASSSGQVNEKLFF. The complete variable domain, with remaining parts taken from reference TRBV27 and TRBJ1-4, reads EAQVTQNPRYLITVTGKKLTVTCSQNMNHEYMSWYRQDPGLGLRQIYYSMNVEVTDKGDVPEGYKVSRKEKRNFPLILESPSPNQTSLYFCASSSGQVNEKLFFGSGTQLSVL.

The rearrangement uses TRBV10-1 and TRBJ2-3, with TRBD1 as a possible D gene (5 bases). The CDR3 totals 15 residues. Germline CDR1 reads WNHNN; CDR2 reads SYGVQD (reference sequence). The germline V and J ends were trimmed by 0 bases and 2 bases, with 9 bases remaining between them. The CDR3 sequence: CASSESKGYTDTQYF. CDR3 coding DNA: TGCGCCAGCAGTGAGTCTAAGGGGTACACAGATACGCAGTATTTT.

V usage is TRBV11-2 and J usage is TRBJ1-2; TRBD1 might be the D (5 bases). The V and J ends lost 1 base and 5 bases respectively, with 14 bases between them. Germline V gene sequence: CDR1 SGHAT, CDR2 FQNNGV. The CDR3 loop spans 15 amino acids. In DNA form, the CDR3 reads TGTGCCAGCAGCTTAGGGCGGGGCAGCTTATATGGCTACACCTTC. Translating it yields CASSLGRGSLYGYTF.

This clone has a handful of counts. The chain couples TRBV9 to TRBJ2-2; D might be TRBD2 (6 bases). The CDR3 has 15 amino acids. Germline V CDR1 and CDR2: SGDLS, YYNGEE. V shed 0 bases and J shed 4 bases, with 10 bases lying between them. The CDR3 region is CASSVGGKGTGELFF. As DNA, the CDR3 is TGTGCCAGCAGCGTAGGCGGGAAAGGCACCGGGGAGCTGTTTTTT.

This clone was detected ten times or more. The V call is TRBV28, the J call TRBJ2-3, with 7 bases that match TRBD2. The V and J ends lost 6 bases and 6 bases, in that order; junction bases with no gene match: 12. Per germline, CDR1 MDHEN and CDR2 SYDVKM. The CDR3 length is 15 residues. DNA of the CDR3: TGTGCCAGCAGCGACGCTCGATTAGCGGGCGATACGCAGTATTTT. Protein: CASSDARLAGDTQYF.

There are a few counts of this clone. The chain links TRBV7-8 to TRBJ2-5; D might be TRBD2 (5 bases). The CDR3 is 15 residues long. From germline, CDR1 is SGHVS and CDR2 FQNEAQ. Trimming cost V 2 bases and J 2 bases, with 12 bases left between them. This CDR3 reads CASSLFEGVQETQYF. CDR3 DNA sequence: TGTGCCAGCAGCTTATTTGAGGGCGTACAAGAGACCCAGTACTTC.

This clone has more than one count but fewer than ten. The chain links TRBV7-2 to TRBJ2-2; tentative D call: TRBD1 (6 bases). Trimming left V 5 bases short and J 7 bases short, with 11 bases between. Per germline, CDR1 SGHTA and CDR2 FQGNSA. CDR3 length: 13 amino acids. The CDR3 nucleotides read TGTGCCAGCAGCACCCAGGGGTACGGGGAGCTGTTTTTT. Translating gives CASSTQGYGELFF.

The rearrangement links TRBV5-1 to TRBJ1-2; maybe TRBD1 (5 bases). CDR3 length: 15 amino acids. In germline, CDR1 is SGHRS, CDR2 YFSETQ. The ends were cut back, 0 bases at V and 4 bases at J, with 13 bases in the middle. Written as DNA, the CDR3 is TGCGCCAGCAGCTTGGAGGGAGGGGAACTCTATGGCTACACCTTC. This sequence encodes CASSLEGGELYGYTF.

This clone has more than one count but fewer than ten. The chain combines TRBV19 with TRBJ2-6, with 11 bases matching TRBD1. The V gene end was trimmed by 5 bases and the J gene end by 1 base; junction bases not matched to a gene: 7. The length of the CDR3 is 18 residues. Germline CDR1 LNHDA, CDR2 SQIVND (reference sequence). In nucleotides, the CDR3 is TGTGCCAGTAGTGCGGGACAGGGGGAACCGTCTGGGGCCAACGTCCTGACTTTC. It encodes CASSAGQGEPSGANVLTF.

This clone was seen only a few times. The chain carries TRBV28 and TRBJ2-3, with 9 bases identical to TRBD2. The ends lost 3 bases at V and 3 bases at J; junction bases unmatched: 4. The germline gives CDR1 MDHEN, CDR2 SYDVKM. The length of the CDR3 is 15 residues. The CDR3 spells CASSFPAGGTDTQYF. CDR3 bases: TGTGCCAGCAGTTTCCCAGCGGGAGGAACAGATACGCAGTATTTT.

The rearrangement joins TRBV15 to TRBJ2-1; 7 nucleotides agree with TRBD2. This CDR3 is 17 amino acids long. Germline V CDR1 and CDR2: LNHNV, YYDKDF (reference sequence). V was pared by 3 bases and J by 5 bases, with 13 bases of the junction left unmatched. The CDR3 coding sequence is TGTGCCACCAGCAGGTTTCGGCCGGGACTACCAAACAATGAGCAGTTCTTC. Encoded protein: CATSRFRPGLPNNEQFF. Variable domain in full (rest from reference TRBV15 and TRBJ2-1): DAMVIQNPRYQVTQFGKPVTLSCSQTLNHNVMYWYQQKSSQAPKLLFHYYDKDFNNEADTPDNFQSRRPNTSFCFLDIRSPGLGDTAMYLCATSRFRPGLPNNEQFFGPGTRLTVL.

A few counts support this clone. J is TRBJ1-5 and V is TRBV19; 9 bases are shared with TRBD1. Trimming cost V 6 bases and J 2 bases; bases outside gene matches: 5. Germline values: CDR1 LNHDA, CDR2 SQIVND (reference sequence). This CDR3 region has 15 residues. The CDR3 coding sequence is TGTGCCAGTAGACAGGGGGCTAGCGGCAATCAGCCCCAGCATTTT. It codes for CASRQGASGNQPQHF.

This clone showed up just a few times. The chain is built from TRBV7-6 and TRBJ2-5; TRBD2 aligns across 7 bases. The germline gives CDR1 SGHVS, CDR2 FNYEAQ. After removal of 2 bases from V and 0 bases from J, the junction contained 9 bases not matched to a gene. The CDR3 runs to 17 residues. The CDR3 loop is CASSLFSSGEYQETQYF. CDR3 in DNA: TGTGCCAGCAGCTTATTTTCTAGCGGAGAGTACCAAGAGACCCAGTACTTC.